A single sample is the source of the 25 T cell receptor beta chains below, sequenced in a study of neurological immune-mediated disorders. TCRdb processed the 5' RACE reads anew with MiXCR; each CDR3 protein has one entry. The sample lists 50,000 to 60,000 distinct CDR3 sequences; under 5% were seen once. Sample: CD4+ T cells from blood. These receptors came from a woman in her forties with multiple sclerosis.

This clonotype was detected many times. V gene TRBV19 combines with J gene TRBJ2-2; TRBD1 or TRBD2 may be the D gene (5 bases each). The germline CDR1 and CDR2 sequences are LNHDA and SQIVND (reference sequence). The V and J ends lost 8 bases and 6 bases respectively, with 16 bases between them. The CDR3 has 14 residues. The DNA for the CDR3 is TGTGCCAGTCGGGACGGGGTGGGGTCCGGGGAGCTGTTTTTT. Its protein is CASRDGVGSGELFF.

Many counts were recorded for this clonotype. The chain employs TRBV5-1 and TRBJ2-1, with 7 bases identical to TRBD2. This CDR3 comprises 15 residues. V was pared by 8 bases and J by 4 bases, with 12 bases of the junction left unmatched. Germline CDR1 is SGHRS and CDR2 is YFSETQ. The CDR3: CASGPKAGDYNEQFF. CDR3 coding DNA: TGCGCCAGTGGCCCAAAGGCGGGGGATTACAATGAGCAGTTCTTC.

This clonotype was picked up many times. This CDR3 reads CASSSRGTPETQYF. CDR3 bases: TGTGCCAGCAGCTCCCGGGGGACGCCGGAGACCCAGTACTTC. The chain carries TRBV7-3 and TRBJ2-5, with D perhaps TRBD2 (6 bases). Germline CDR1 and CDR2: SGHTA and FQGTGA. The ends were cut back, 4 bases at V and 5 bases at J, with 14 bases in the middle. The CDR3 is 14 residues long.

The sample holds many counts of this clonotype. The J gene is TRBJ1-1, the V gene TRBV7-9, with D possibly matching TRBD1 (6 bases). Germline V gives CDR1 SEHNR, CDR2 FQNEAQ (reference sequence). CDR3 length: 14 amino acids. Trimming left V 3 bases short and J 2 bases short, with 10 bases between. The CDR3 here is CASSFEGGNTEAFF. CDR3 coding DNA: TGTGCCAGCAGCTTTGAAGGGGGAAACACTGAAGCTTTCTTT.

This sequence joins TRBV5-1 and TRBJ2-1, with TRBD2 matching over 11 bases. This CDR3 is built from 15 residues. Germline values: CDR1 SGHRS, CDR2 YFSETQ. V was pared by 3 bases and J by 9 bases, with 8 bases of the junction left unmatched. Here the CDR3 DNA reads TGCGCCAGCAGCTCCGAACTAGCGGGGGCCCCTGAGCAGTTCTTC. It yields the protein CASSSELAGAPEQFF.

This clonotype was recorded many times. V usage is TRBV7-6 and J usage is TRBJ2-7; D is perhaps TRBD1 (6 bases). The V and J ends lost 5 bases and 7 bases respectively, with 15 bases between them. Germline V CDR1 and CDR2: SGHVS, FNYEAQ. This CDR3 has 13 residues. The chain's CDR3 is CASSLQGSREQYF. The CDR3 bases are TGTGCCAGCAGCCTACAGGGTTCCAGGGAGCAGTACTTC.

As regards this clonotype: This could be a read error, since a much larger clone is one nucleotide away. This chain uses TRBV19 with TRBJ1-2; D is ambiguous. The CDR3 runs to 13 residues. V was clipped by 6 bases and J by 7 bases, with 15 bases between them. CDR1 and CDR2 (germline): LNHDA, SQIVND (reference sequence). This chain's CDR3 is CASSPRWTGGYTF. The CDR3 DNA sequence: TGTGCCAGTAGCCCCCGGTGGACGGGTGGCTACACCTTC.

This clonotype was counted at least ten times. The chain joins TRBV10-3 to TRBJ1-2, with a weak D call TRBD1 (5 bases). V lost 7 bases and J lost 4, with 13 bases in between. CDR3 length: 13 amino acids. The V gene's germline CDR1 is ENHRY and CDR2 SYGVKD. The CDR3 coding sequence is TGTGCCATCAACGGAGCTGGGGGCTATGGCTACACCTTC. The encoded protein is CAINGAGGYGYTF.

This clonotype came up many times. The chain combines TRBV28 with TRBJ2-7; 7 bases are shared with TRBD2. The CDR3 is made up of 13 amino acids. V was clipped by 7 bases and J by 3 bases; unmatched bases: 6. CDR1 and CDR2 (germline): MDHEN, SYDVKM. The CDR3 coding sequence is TGTGCCAGCACCCTGGGGGGGATCTACGAGCAGTACTTC. Translated, it gives CASTLGGIYEQYF.

Many counts were recorded for this clonotype. This sequence joins TRBV6-5 and TRBJ1-5; possibly TRBD1 for D (5 bases). V dropped 6 bases and J dropped 3 bases, with 15 bases sitting between them. Germline CDR1 reads MNHEY; CDR2 reads SVGAGI. This CDR3 has 15 residues. The chain's CDR3 is CASRPVWGPNQPQHF. The CDR3 DNA sequence: TGTGCCAGCAGACCCGTGTGGGGCCCCAATCAGCCCCAGCATTTT.

This clonotype was observed many times. The V call is TRBV7-9, the J call TRBJ2-1; D remains ambiguous. V lost 3 bases to trimming and J lost 6 bases, with 15 bases between them. The CDR3 length is 15 residues. In germline, CDR1 is SEHNR, CDR2 FQNEAQ (reference sequence). The CDR3 DNA sequence: TGTGCCAGCAGCTTTTTCAGGAAGGAAGGCAATGAGCAGTTCTTC. It is translated as CASSFFRKEGNEQFF.

In this sample, this clonotype turned up many times. V and J are TRBV7-2 and TRBJ1-1; TRBD1 matches at 7 bases. Trimming at V came to 2 bases and at J to 2 bases, leaving 8 bases not matched to a gene. Germline CDR1 and CDR2: SGHTA and FQGNSA. The CDR3 covers 16 residues. Here the CDR3 reads CASSLPRDSYNTEAFF. CDR3 DNA sequence: TGTGCCAGCAGCTTACCCCGGGACAGTTACAACACTGAAGCTTTCTTT.

This clonotype was counted ten times or more. The chain is built from TRBV27 and TRBJ1-6; 7 bases match TRBD1. CDR3 length: 18 amino acids. V was clipped by 6 bases and J by 0 bases; unmatched bases: 11. Germline lookup yields CDR1 MNHEY and CDR2 SMNVEV (reference sequence). CDR3 in DNA: TGTGCCAGCAGACTTAGACAGGGAAAGGGCTCCTATAATTCACCCCTCCACTTT. Its translation: CASRLRQGKGSYNSPLHF.

This clonotype was found many times. J is TRBJ2-7 and V is TRBV20-1; TRBD1 agrees at 8 bases. V shed 4 bases and J 6 bases; nucleotides not matched to a gene: 11. The CDR3 runs to 14 residues. CDR1 and CDR2 from the germline V gene are DFQATT and SNEGSKA (reference sequence). The CDR3, as DNA: TGCAGTGCTACCTCAGACAGGGGTCGGAGCGAGCAGTACTTC. This codes for CSATSDRGRSEQYF.

This clonotype was found a few times. It may be a read error: a sequence one base away is much more abundant. Written as DNA, the CDR3 is TGTGCCAACACAGGGATCTATAATTCACCCCTCCACTTT. Protein product: CANTGIYNSPLHF. The genes are TRBV25-1 and TRBJ1-6, with D tentatively TRBD1 (6 bases). CDR1 and CDR2 from the germline V gene are MGHDK and SYGVNS. This CDR3 spans 13 amino acids. V dropped 10 bases and J dropped 3 bases, with 10 bases sitting between them. The full variable domain, with the rest looked up from reference TRBV25-1 and TRBJ1-6, is EADIYQTPRYLVIGTGKKITLECSQTMGHDKMYWYQQDPGMELHLIHYSYGVNSTEKGDLSSESTVSRIRTEHFPLTLESARPSHTSQYLCANTGIYNSPLHFGNGTRLTVT.

Ten or more counts support this clonotype. The CDR3 sequence is CASSPPGLAETIYF. The CDR3 nucleotides read TGTGCCAGCTCACCACCGGGTTTGGCGGAAACCATATATTTT. This chain links TRBV18 with TRBJ1-3, with no clear D. Germline V gene lookup returns CDR1 KGHSH and CDR2 LQKENI. CDR3 size: 14 residues. The germline V and J ends were trimmed by 0 bases and 10 bases, with 13 bases remaining between them. Full variable domain (missing parts from reference TRBV18 and TRBJ1-3): NAGVMQNPRHLVRRRGQEARLRCSPMKGHSHVYWYRQLPEEGLKFMVYLQKENIIDESGMPKERFSAEFPKEGPSILRIQQVVRGDSAAYFCASSPPGLAETIYFGEGSWLTVV.

This clonotype has ten or more counts. V gene TRBV5-6 combines with J gene TRBJ1-1; possibly TRBD1 for D (6 bases). The germline gives CDR1 SGHDT, CDR2 YYEEEE. CDR3 length: 13 amino acids. Trimming shortened V by 4 bases and J by 0 bases, and 7 bases separated the two germline ends. CDR3 region: CASSHRVNTEAFF. The CDR3 coding sequence is TGTGCCAGCAGCCACAGGGTGAACACTGAAGCTTTCTTT.

This clonotype came up a few times. The V gene is TRBV11-2, the J gene TRBJ2-6; 7 bases line up with TRBD1. Losses at the gene ends were 1 base for V and 0 bases for J; bases not matched to a gene: 6. The CDR3 runs 18 residues. Germline CDR1 reads SGHAT; CDR2 reads FQNNGV. The CDR3 sequence is CASSLGSRGSSGANVLTF. CDR3 nucleotide sequence: TGTGCCAGCAGCTTAGGTAGCAGGGGGAGCTCTGGGGCCAACGTCCTGACTTTC.

This clonotype was recorded many times. The chain employs TRBV11-2 and TRBJ1-4; 7 positions match TRBD1. Unmatched junction bases numbered 6, after V lost 3 bases and J lost 8 bases. The length of the CDR3 is 14 residues. Germline V gene sequence: CDR1 SGHAT, CDR2 FQNNGV. CDR3 sequence reads: CASSFWSRGEKLFF. The CDR3 DNA reads TGTGCCAGCAGCTTCTGGAGCAGGGGGGAAAAACTGTTTTTT.

Many counts were recorded for this clonotype. The chain has TRBV20-1 and TRBJ1-6; TRBD1 agrees at 9 bases. This CDR3 is built from 15 residues. Germline assignment: CDR1 DFQATT and CDR2 SNEGSKA (reference sequence). Trimming at V came to 3 bases and at J to 5 bases, leaving 5 bases not matched to a gene. This CDR3 reads CSARGGQGDNSPLHF. For the CDR3, the DNA is TGCAGTGCTAGGGGGGGACAGGGAGATAATTCACCCCTCCACTTT.

This clonotype appeared many times. The J gene is TRBJ1-2, the V gene TRBV5-1, with 7 bases lining up with TRBD1. J was trimmed by 8 bases and V by 0 bases; bases with no gene match: 4. CDR1 is SGHRS and CDR2 is YFSETQ in the germline V gene. There are 13 residues in the CDR3. For the CDR3, the DNA is TGCGCCAGCAGCTTGGAGGGGGCCCAGGGCTACACCTTC. Translating it yields CASSLEGAQGYTF. The complete variable domain, with remaining parts taken from reference TRBV5-1 and TRBJ1-2, reads KAGVTQTPRYLIKTRGQQVTLSCSPISGHRSVSWYQQTPGQGLQFLFEYFSETQRNKGNFPGRFSGRQFSNSRSEMNVSTLELGDSALYLCASSLEGAQGYTFGSGTRLTVV.

Ten or more counts support this clonotype. The chain is built from TRBV5-1 and TRBJ2-2, with D perhaps being TRBD1 or TRBD2 (6 bases each). This CDR3 has 14 amino acids. V shed 4 bases and J shed 2 bases, with 9 bases lying between them. The germline gives CDR1 SGHRS, CDR2 YFSETQ. The CDR3 bases are TGCGCCAGCAGCGCGGGACAAAACACCGGGGAGCTGTTTTTT. Protein sequence: CASSAGQNTGELFF.

Many counts were recorded for this clonotype. The chain employs TRBV20-1 and TRBJ2-3, with TRBD1 matching 9 bases. The CDR3 is 15 amino acids. In germline, CDR1 is DFQATT, CDR2 SNEGSKA (reference sequence). The V gene end was trimmed by 6 bases and the J gene end by 3 bases; junction bases not matched to a gene: 10. CDR3 DNA sequence: TGCAGTGCCCGAGGAGAACAGGGGGCTACAGATACGCAGTATTTT. Amino acids: CSARGEQGATDTQYF.

CDR3 sequence reads: CASSQALGNGANVLTF. CDR3 nucleotides: TGTGCCAGCAGCCAAGCTTTAGGGAACGGGGCCAACGTCCTGACTTTC. The chain uses TRBV4-2 and TRBJ2-6, with unresolved D. V lost 1 base, J lost 4 bases, and 11 bases lay in between. The CDR3 runs 16 residues. Germline-derived CDR1 and CDR2 are LGHNA and YNFKEQ.

At least ten counts were recorded for this clonotype. The chain employs TRBV4-1 and TRBJ1-5; 7 nucleotides agree with TRBD1. Germline V CDR1 and CDR2: MGHRA, YSYEKL. After removal of 2 bases from V and 7 bases from J, the junction contained 2 bases not matched to a gene. This CDR3 spans 13 amino acids. This chain's CDR3 is CASSQQGGQPQHF. The CDR3 DNA follows: TGCGCCAGCAGCCAACAGGGGGGACAGCCCCAGCATTTT.